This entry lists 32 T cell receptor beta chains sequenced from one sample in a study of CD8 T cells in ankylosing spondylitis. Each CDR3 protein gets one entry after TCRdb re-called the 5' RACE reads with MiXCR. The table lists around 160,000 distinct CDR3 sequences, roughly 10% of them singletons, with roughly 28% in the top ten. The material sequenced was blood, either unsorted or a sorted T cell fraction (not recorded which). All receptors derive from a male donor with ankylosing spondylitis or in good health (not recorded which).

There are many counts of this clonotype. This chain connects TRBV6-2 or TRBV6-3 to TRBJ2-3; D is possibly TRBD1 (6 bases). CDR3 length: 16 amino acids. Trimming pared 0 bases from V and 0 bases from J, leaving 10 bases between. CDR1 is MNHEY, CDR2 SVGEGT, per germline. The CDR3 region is CASSYSHQGSTDTQYF. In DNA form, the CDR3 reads TGTGCCAGCAGTTACTCGCATCAGGGGAGCACAGATACGCAGTATTTT.

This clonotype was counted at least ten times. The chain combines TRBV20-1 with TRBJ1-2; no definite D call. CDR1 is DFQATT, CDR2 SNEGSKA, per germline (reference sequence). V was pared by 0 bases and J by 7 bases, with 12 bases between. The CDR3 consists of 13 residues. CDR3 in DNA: TGCAGTGCTAGAGAAGCGTCCGGAGGTGGCTACACCTTC. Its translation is CSAREASGGGYTF.

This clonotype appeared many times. The CDR3 region has the DNA TGTGCCAGCACCGGGACTAGCGGGAACATTCAGTACTTC. Its protein is CASTGTSGNIQYF. The V gene is TRBV12-3 or TRBV12-4, the J gene TRBJ2-4; 12 bases align to TRBD2. The CDR3 has 13 residues. With 7 bases clipped from V and 7 bases from J, the junction kept 2 bases outside the gene matches.

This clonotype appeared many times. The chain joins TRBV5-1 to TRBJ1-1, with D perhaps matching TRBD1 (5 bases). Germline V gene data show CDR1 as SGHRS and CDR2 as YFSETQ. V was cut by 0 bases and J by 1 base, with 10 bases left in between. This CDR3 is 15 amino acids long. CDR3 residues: CASSLAGASNTEAFF. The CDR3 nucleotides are TGCGCCAGCAGCTTGGCTGGGGCTTCGAACACTGAAGCTTTCTTT.

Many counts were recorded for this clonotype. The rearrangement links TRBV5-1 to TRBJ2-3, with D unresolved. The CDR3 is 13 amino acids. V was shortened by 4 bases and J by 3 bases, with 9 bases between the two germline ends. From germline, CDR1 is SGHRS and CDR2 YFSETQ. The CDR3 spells CASSELVTDTQYF. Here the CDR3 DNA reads TGCGCCAGCAGCGAATTAGTGACAGATACGCAGTATTTT. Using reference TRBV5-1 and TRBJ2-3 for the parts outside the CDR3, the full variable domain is KAGVTQTPRYLIKTRGQQVTLSCSPISGHRSVSWYQQTPGQGLQFLFEYFSETQRNKGNFPGRFSGRQFSNSRSEMNVSTLELGDSALYLCASSELVTDTQYFGPGTRLTVL.

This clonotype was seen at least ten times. In nucleotides, the CDR3 is TGCGCCAGCAGCCCGGACACAACACCCCTCCACTTT. Its translation is CASSPDTTPLHF. The chain is built from TRBV5-1 and TRBJ1-6; possible D gene TRBD1, 5 bases. The germline V and J ends were trimmed by 4 bases and 11 bases, with 10 bases remaining between them. CDR3 length: 12 residues. Germline V gives CDR1 SGHRS, CDR2 YFSETQ. Using reference TRBV5-1 and TRBJ1-6 for the parts outside the CDR3, the full variable domain is KAGVTQTPRYLIKTRGQQVTLSCSPISGHRSVSWYQQTPGQGLQFLFEYFSETQRNKGNFPGRFSGRQFSNSRSEMNVSTLELGDSALYLCASSPDTTPLHFGNGTRLTVT.

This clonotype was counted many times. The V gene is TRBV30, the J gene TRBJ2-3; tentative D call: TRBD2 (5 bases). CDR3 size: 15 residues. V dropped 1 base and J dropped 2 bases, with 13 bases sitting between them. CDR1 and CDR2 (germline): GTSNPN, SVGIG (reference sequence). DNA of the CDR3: TGTGCCTGGAGTGCTGAGGGCCGATACACAGATACGCAGTATTTT. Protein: CAWSAEGRYTDTQYF.

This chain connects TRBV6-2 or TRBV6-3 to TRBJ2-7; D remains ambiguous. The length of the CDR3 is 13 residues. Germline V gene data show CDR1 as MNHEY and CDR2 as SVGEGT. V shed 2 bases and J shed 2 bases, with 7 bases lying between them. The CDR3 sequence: CASSYTGTYEQYF. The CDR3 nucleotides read TGTGCCAGCAGTTACACCGGAACCTACGAGCAGTACTTC.

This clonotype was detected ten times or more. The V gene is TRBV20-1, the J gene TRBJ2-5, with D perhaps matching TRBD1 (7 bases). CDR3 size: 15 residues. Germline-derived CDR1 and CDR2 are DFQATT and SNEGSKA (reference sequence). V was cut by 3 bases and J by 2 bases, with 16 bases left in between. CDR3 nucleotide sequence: TGCAGTGCTAGCAGGGACAGTGGGACTCAAGAGACCCAGTACTTC. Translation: CSASRDSGTQETQYF.

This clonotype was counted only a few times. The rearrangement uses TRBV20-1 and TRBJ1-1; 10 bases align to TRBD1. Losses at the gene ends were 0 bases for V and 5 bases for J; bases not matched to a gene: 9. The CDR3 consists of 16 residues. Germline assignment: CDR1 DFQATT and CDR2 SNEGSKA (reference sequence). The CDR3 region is CSARDGPGTGVTEAFF. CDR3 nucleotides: TGCAGTGCTAGAGATGGCCCCGGGACAGGGGTGACTGAAGCTTTCTTT.

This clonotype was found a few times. DNA of the CDR3: TGTGCCAGCAGCGTTGACAGGTCATCAACCGGGGAGCTGTTTTTT. It is translated as CASSVDRSSTGELFF. The chain employs TRBV5-4 and TRBJ2-2; a weak D match, TRBD1 (6 bases). From germline, CDR1 is SGHNT and CDR2 YYREEE (reference sequence). V lost 4 bases, J lost 5 bases, and 15 bases lay in between. There are 15 residues in the CDR3.

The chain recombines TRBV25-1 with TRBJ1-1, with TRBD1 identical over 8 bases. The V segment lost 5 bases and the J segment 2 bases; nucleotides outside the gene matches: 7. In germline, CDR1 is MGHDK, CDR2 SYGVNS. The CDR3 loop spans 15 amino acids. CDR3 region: CASSPRGRGNTEAFF. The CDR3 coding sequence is TGTGCCAGCAGTCCCAGGGGGCGGGGAAACACTGAAGCTTTCTTT.

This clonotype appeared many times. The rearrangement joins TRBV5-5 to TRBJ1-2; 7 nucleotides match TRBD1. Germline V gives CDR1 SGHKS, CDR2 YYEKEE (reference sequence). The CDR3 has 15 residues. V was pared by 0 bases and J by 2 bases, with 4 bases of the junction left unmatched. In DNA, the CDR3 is TGTGCCAGCAGCTTGGCCCCGGACAGGAACTATGGCTACACCTTC. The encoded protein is CASSLAPDRNYGYTF. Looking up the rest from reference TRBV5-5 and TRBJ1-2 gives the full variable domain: DAGVTQSPTHLIKTRGQQVTLRCSPISGHKSVSWYQQVLGQGPQFIFQYYEKEERGRGNFPDRFSARQFPNYSSELNVNALLLGDSALYLCASSLAPDRNYGYTFGSGTRLTVV.

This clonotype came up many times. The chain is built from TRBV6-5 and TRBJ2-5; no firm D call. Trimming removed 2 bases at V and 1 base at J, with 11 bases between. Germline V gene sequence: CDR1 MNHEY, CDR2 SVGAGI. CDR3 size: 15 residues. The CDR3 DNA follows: TGTGCCAGCAGTTACGGCGATCACTCCCAAGAGACCCAGTACTTC. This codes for CASSYGDHSQETQYF.

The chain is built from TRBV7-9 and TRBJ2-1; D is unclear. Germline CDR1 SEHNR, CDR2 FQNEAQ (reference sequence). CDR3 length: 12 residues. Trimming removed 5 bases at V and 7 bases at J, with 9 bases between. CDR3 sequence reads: CASSPTMNEQFF. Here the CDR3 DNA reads TGTGCCAGCAGCCCAACGATGAATGAGCAGTTCTTC.

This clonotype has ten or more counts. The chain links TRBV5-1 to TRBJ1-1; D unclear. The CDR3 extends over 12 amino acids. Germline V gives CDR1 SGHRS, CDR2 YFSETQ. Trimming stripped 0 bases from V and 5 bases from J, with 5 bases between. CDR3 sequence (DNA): TGCGCCAGCAGCTTGGTGAGGACTGAAGCTTTCTTT. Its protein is CASSLVRTEAFF.

CDR3: CSARDLARTEANYGYTF. The CDR3 bases are TGCAGTGCTAGAGATCTGGCCCGGACCGAGGCTAACTATGGCTACACCTTC. This chain connects TRBV20-1 to TRBJ1-2; D unresolved. The V end lost 0 bases, the J end lost 0 bases, and 17 bases lay between the germline ends. Germline CDR1 is DFQATT and CDR2 is SNEGSKA (reference sequence). This CDR3 region has 17 residues.

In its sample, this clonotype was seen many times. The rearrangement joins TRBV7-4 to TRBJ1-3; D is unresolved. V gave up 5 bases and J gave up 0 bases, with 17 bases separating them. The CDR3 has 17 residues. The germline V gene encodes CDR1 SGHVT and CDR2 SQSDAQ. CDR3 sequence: CASSPLEGVGSGNTIYF. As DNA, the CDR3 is TGTGCCAGCAGCCCTCTTGAGGGAGTAGGCTCTGGAAACACCATATATTTT.

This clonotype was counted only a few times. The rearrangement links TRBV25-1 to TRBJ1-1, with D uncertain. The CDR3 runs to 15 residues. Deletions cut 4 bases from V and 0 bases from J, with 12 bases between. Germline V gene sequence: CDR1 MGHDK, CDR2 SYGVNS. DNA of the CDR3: TGTGCCAGCAGTGCCCGTACCCTTGTGAACACTGAAGCTTTCTTT. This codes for CASSARTLVNTEAFF.

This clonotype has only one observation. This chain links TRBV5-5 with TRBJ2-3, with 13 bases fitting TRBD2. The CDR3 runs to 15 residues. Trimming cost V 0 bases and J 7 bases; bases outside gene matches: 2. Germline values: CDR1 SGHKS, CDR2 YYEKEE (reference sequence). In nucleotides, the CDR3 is TGTGCCAGCAGCTTGGGGACTAGCGGGGGAAATACGCAGTATTTT. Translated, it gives CASSLGTSGGNTQYF. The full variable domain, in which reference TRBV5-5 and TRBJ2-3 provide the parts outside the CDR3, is DAGVTQSPTHLIKTRGQQVTLRCSPISGHKSVSWYQQVLGQGPQFIFQYYEKEERGRGNFPDRFSARQFPNYSSELNVNALLLGDSALYLCASSLGTSGGNTQYFGPGTRLTVL.

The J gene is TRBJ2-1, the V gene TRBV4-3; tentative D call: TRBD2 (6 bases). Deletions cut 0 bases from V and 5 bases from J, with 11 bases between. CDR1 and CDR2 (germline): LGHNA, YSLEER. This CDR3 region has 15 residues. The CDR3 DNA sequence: TGCGCCAGCAGCCAAGATCCCGGGACTCACAATGAGCAGTTCTTC. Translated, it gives CASSQDPGTHNEQFF.

The CDR3 DNA reads as TGTGCCAGCAGCTTATCCCCTAGTATCCAAGAGACCCAGTACTTC. It specifies CASSLSPSIQETQYF. The chain joins TRBV7-2 to TRBJ2-5; D is unresolved. This CDR3 is built from 15 residues. Germline CDR1 is SGHTA and CDR2 is FQGNSA. V lost 2 bases and J 1 base, leaving 11 bases between the germline ends.

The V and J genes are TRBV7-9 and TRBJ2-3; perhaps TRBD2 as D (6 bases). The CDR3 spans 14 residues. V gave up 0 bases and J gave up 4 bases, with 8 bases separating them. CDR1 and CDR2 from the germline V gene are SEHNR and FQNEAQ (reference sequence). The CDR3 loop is CASSLAPGADTQYF. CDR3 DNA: TGTGCCAGCAGCTTAGCCCCGGGGGCAGATACGCAGTATTTT.

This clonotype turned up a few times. As DNA, the CDR3 is TGCAGTGCTAGAAGACTGGACAGGGAATTAGGCGGCTACACCTTC. Translating gives CSARRLDRELGGYTF. This chain links TRBV20-1 with TRBJ1-2; 8 bases fit TRBD1. Germline lookup yields CDR1 DFQATT and CDR2 SNEGSKA (reference sequence). This CDR3 spans 15 amino acids. V trimming: 2 bases; J trimming: 8 bases; junction bases outside the gene matches: 13.

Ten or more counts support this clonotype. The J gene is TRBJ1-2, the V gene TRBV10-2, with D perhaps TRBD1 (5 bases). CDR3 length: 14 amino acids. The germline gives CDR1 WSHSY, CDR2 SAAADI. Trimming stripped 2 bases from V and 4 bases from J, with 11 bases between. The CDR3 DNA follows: TGCGCCAGCAGTGAGGGGTCAGGGCTCTATGGCTACACCTTC. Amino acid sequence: CASSEGSGLYGYTF.

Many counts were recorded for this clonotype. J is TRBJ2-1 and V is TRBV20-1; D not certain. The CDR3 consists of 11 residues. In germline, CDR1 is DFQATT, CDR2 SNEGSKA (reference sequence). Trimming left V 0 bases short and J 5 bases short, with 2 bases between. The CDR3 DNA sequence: TGCAGTGCTAGAGAACACAATGAGCAGTTCTTC. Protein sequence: CSAREHNEQFF.

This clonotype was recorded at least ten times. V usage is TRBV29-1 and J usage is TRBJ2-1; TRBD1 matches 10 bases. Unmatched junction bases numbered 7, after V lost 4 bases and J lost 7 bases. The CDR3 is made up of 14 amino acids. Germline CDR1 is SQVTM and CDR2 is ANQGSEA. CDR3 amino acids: CSVADRGPGNEQFF. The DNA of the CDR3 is TGCAGCGTTGCTGACAGGGGGCCTGGAAATGAGCAGTTCTTC.

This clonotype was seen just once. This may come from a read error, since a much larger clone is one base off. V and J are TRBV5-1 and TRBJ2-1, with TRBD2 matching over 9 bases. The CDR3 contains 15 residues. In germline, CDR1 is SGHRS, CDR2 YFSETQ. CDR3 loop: CANSLQTSGVNEQFF. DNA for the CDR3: TGCGCCAACAGCTTGCAGACTAGCGGCGTCAATGAGCAGTTCTTC.

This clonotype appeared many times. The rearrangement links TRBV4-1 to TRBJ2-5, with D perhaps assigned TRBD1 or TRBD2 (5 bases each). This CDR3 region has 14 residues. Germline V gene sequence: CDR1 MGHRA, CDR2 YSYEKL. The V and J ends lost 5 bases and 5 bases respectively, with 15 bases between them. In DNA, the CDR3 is TGCGCCAGCAGCTCCTCGCCGGGACGGGAGACCCAGTACTTC. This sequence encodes CASSSSPGRETQYF.

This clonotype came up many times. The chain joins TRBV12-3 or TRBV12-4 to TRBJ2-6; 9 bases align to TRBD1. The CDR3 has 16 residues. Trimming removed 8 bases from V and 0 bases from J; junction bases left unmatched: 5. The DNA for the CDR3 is TGTGCCAGCGCCAAGGACAGGGGCTCTGGGGCCAACGTCCTGACTTTC. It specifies CASAKDRGSGANVLTF.

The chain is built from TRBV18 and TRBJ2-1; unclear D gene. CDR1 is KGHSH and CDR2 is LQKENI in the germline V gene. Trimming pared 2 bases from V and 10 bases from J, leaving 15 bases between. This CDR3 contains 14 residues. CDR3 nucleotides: TGTGCCAGCTCACCAGGGGTAAAGGGAAGAGAGCAGTTCTTC. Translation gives CASSPGVKGREQFF. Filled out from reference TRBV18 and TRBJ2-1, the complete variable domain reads NAGVMQNPRHLVRRRGQEARLRCSPMKGHSHVYWYRQLPEEGLKFMVYLQKENIIDESGMPKERFSAEFPKEGPSILRIQQVVRGDSAAYFCASSPGVKGREQFFGPGTRLTVL.

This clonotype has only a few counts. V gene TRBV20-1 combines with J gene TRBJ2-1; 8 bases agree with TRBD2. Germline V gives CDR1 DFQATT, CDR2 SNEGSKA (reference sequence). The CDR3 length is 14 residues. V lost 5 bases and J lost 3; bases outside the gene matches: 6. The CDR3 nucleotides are TGCAGTGCTCCGAGCGGGAGAGGCTACAATGAGCAGTTCTTC. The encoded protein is CSAPSGRGYNEQFF.